The TCR beta chain under discussion was sequenced for a study of blood T cell repertoires in COVID-19. Study summary: Samples of COVID-19 (acute and convalescent) were obtained from the United States, Italy and Spain. T cells, B-cell-depleted T cells, or PBMCs provided the cDNA or gDNA that served as material.

Original data processing: Researchers report that nucleated cell counts were estimated from reference gene primer amplification. The assay was immunoSEQ multiplex PCR, and TCRdb's table has in-frame clones only and misses some. Clonal size and the V and J genes are those of that table, whereas D and trimming came from the DNA. The data hold more than 200,000 clones, with roughly 88% observed a single time. The CDR3 covers 15 residues. Per the germline V gene, CDR1 is MNHNY and CDR2 is SVGAGI (reference sequence). The ends were cut back, 6 bases at V and 4 bases at J, with 15 bases in the middle. This chain links TRBV6-6 with TRBJ1-4; weak D call: TRBD1 (6 bases). This TCR derives from a woman in her forties who had recovered from COVID-19. The specimen sequenced was peripheral blood. As DNA, the CDR3 is TGTGCCAGCAGAAAGGGGGACGGGCATAATGAAAAACTGTTTTTT. It is translated as CASRKGDGHNEKLFF.